This T cell receptor (beta chain) is from a study of CD8+ T cells in alopecia areata. Study information: Treated patients swallowed 5 to 10 mg of oral tofacitinib twice daily.

This sample's treatment: oral pan-JAK inhibitor, 5-10 mg twice daily. Germline loops: CDR1 MNHEY, CDR2 SMNVEV (reference sequence). The ends were cut back, 3 bases at V and 2 bases at J, with 7 bases in the middle. The CDR3 spans 14 residues. In the case of this clone: Its specificity is unknown.

Reverse transcribed after extraction, RNA yielded cDNA as the sequencing template. Data came from immunoSEQ multiplex PCR; TCRdb stores just in-frame clones and leaves some out. The table records about 140,000 clones, around 87% of them present only once. Findings and limits, study-wide: Greater clonality was observed in lesional scalp samples, especially alopecia totalis/universalis, versus normal scalp. Among the 100 top clones, expanded CD8+ clones, like scalp clonality, were significantly decreased by tofacitinib.

The V gene is TRBV27, the J gene TRBJ2-2; no clear D gene. This specimen was CD8+ T cells sorted from blood, taken at week 4, from a patient treated with tofacitinib. The sequence derives from a human donor with alopecia areata. CDR3 sequence: CASSFYVNTGELFF. The CDR3 coding sequence is TGTGCCAGCAGTTTTTACGTTAACACCGGGGAGCTGTTTTTT.